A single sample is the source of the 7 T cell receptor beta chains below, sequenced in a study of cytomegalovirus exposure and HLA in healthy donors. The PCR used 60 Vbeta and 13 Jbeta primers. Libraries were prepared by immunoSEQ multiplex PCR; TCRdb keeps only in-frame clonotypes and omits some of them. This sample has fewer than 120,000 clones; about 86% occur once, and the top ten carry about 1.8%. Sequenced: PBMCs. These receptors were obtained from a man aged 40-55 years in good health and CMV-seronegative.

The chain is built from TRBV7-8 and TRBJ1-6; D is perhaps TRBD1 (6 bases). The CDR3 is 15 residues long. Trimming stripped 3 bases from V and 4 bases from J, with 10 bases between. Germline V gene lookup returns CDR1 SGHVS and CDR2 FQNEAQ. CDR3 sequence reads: CASSFRQEYNSPLHF. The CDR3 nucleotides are TGTGCCAGCAGCTTCCGACAGGAGTATAATTCACCCCTCCACTTT.

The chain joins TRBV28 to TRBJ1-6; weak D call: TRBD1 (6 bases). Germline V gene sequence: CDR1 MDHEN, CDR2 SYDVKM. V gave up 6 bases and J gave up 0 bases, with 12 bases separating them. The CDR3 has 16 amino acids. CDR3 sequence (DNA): TGTGCCAGCAGAACAGGGTCCATCTCCTATAATTCACCCCTCCACTTT. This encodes CASRTGSISYNSPLHF.

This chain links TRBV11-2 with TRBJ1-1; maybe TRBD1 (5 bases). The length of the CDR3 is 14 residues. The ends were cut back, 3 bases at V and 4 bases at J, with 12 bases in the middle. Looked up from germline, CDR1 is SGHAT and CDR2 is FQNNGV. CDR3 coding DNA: TGTGCCAGCAGCTTGCAACAGGTGGGCACTGAAGCTTTCTTT. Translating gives CASSLQQVGTEAFF.

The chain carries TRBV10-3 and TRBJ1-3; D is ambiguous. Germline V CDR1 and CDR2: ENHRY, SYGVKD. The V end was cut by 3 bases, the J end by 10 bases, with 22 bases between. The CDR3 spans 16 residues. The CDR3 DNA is TGTGCCATCAGTGAAGCGGCCGGGCGTAGTGGAGCTACCATATATTTT. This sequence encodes CAISEAAGRSGATIYF.

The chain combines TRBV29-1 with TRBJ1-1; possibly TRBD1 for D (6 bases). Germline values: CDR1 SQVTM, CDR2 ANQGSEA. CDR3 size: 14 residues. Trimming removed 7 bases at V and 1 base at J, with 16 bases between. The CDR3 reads CSARTVLANTEAFF. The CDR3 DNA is TGCAGCGCCCGGACAGTCCTCGCGAACACTGAAGCTTTCTTT. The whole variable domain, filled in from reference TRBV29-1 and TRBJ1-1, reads SAVISQKPSRDICQRGTSLTIQCQVDSQVTMMFWYRQQPGQSLTLIATANQGSEATYESGFVIDKFPISRPNLTFSTLTVSNMSPEDSSIYLCSARTVLANTEAFFGQGTRLTVV.

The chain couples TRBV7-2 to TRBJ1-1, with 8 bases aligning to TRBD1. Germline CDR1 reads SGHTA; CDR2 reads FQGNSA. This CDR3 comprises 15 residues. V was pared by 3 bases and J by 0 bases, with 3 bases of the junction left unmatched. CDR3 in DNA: TGTGCCAGCAGCTTGACAGGGGCCATGAACACTGAAGCTTTCTTT. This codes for CASSLTGAMNTEAFF.

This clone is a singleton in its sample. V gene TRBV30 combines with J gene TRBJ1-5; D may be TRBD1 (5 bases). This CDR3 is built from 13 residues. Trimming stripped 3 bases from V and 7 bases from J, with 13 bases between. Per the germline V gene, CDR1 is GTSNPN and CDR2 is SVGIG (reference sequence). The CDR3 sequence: CAWSPREAQPQHF. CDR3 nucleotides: TGTGCCTGGAGCCCCAGGGAGGCGCAGCCCCAGCATTTT. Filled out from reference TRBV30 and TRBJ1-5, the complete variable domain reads SQTIHQWPATLVQPVGSPLSLECTVEGTSNPNLYWYRQAAGRGLQLLFYSVGIGQISSEVPQNLSASRPQDRQFILSSKKLLLSDSGFYLCAWSPREAQPQHFGDGTRLSIL.